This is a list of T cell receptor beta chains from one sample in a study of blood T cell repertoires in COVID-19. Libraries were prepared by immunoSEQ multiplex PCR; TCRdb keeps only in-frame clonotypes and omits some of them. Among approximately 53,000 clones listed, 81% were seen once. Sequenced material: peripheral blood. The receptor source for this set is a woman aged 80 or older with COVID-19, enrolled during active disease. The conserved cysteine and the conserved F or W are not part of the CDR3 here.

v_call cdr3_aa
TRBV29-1 SVEQGAEQY
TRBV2 ASSGGQPVQETQY
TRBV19 ASRNLYNEQF
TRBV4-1 ASSPPGGRERSAGELF
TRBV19 ASSTGGMHTEAF
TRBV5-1 ASSSGQGGETQY
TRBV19 ASSITGGWGQPQH
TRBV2 ASATGTAGNTIY
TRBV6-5 ASSWMGLPGANVLT
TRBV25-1 ASHPGLAGSYNEQF
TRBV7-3 ASTAEGSSYNEQF
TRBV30 AWSGQGLYGYT
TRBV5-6 ASSLAGVGNEQY
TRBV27 ASSPRVHHSNQPQH
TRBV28 ASSFLQGYQETQY
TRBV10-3 AISESQSIYNEQF
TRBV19 ASRYGQSSNQPQH
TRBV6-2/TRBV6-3 ASSLQGTSGPSSYEQY
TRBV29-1 SVEGQGGGIQY
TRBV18 ASSPQLTDTQY
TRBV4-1 ASSPGLAGVYYNEQF
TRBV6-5 ASSYDWLGTDTQY
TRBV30 AWSRQDNQPQH
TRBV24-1 ATSDGGGRQETQY
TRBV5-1 ASSVQLAGGLDTQY
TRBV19 ASSFEGSYNEQF
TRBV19 ASGSVGETQY
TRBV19 ASSVGTGGGEQF
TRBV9 ASSVEDSGTWSNEQF
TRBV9 ASSVEGWSGYRGTDTQY
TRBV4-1 ASSSNPGLAGSTDTQY
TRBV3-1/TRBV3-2 ASRTSGRASEQY
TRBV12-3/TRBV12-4 ASSLGVGELF
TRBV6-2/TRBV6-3 ASSPDRGGRIYGYT
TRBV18 ASSPGAGEQF
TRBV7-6 ASFPLPPLARMSGYT
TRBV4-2 ASSQGSAAETNEQF
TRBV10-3 AISESTDFYGYT
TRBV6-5 ASTAGFPGELF
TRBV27 ASSSHLQGAYSPLH
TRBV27 ASTGVRSGELF
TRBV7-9 ASSLRGQGFHEQY
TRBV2 ALAPQFPGPSRGYT
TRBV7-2 ASSSGGWSAKNIQY
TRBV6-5 ASSPRWNTGELF
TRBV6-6 ASSFKQGSAEAF
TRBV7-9 ATEDSKTRQPQH
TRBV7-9 ASSLGGAGGHTQY
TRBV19 ASSTKDREDSNQPQH
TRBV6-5 ASRWGRESGGYT
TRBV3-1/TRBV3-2 ASSQVKSGTGVNTEAF
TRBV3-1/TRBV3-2 ASSQLLAGVAY
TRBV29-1 SAGQMNTGELF
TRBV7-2 ASSGQGVNSNQPQH